This TCR beta chain stems from a study of Ad26.COV2.S vaccination and SARS-CoV-2 variants. Overall study context: Donor joined the COV1001 Ad26.COV2.S trial arm. Ad26.COV2.S shots went into the muscle once or twice, 56 days apart.

Treatment noted: some 20 received Ad26.COV2.S at low or high dose, single or two shots; about five received placebo; per-sample allocation not given. On day 63 after the first injection, vaccine and placebo recipients gave samples. As its vector, the vaccine had Ad26, which expressed Wuhan-strain SARS-CoV-2 spike. Germline lookup yields CDR1 ENHRY and CDR2 SYGVKD. The CDR3 consists of 12 residues. Trimming removed 11 bases from V and 6 bases from J; junction bases left unmatched: 4. The table came from immunoSEQ multiplex PCR; TCRdb's copy has only in-frame clones and leaves some out. There are more than 350,000 clones in the sample; around 90% occur only once, and more than 10% lies in the top ten.

Sequenced material: peripheral blood, taken in a trial of Ad26.COV2.S vaccine versus placebo. The chain joins TRBV10-3 to TRBJ1-4; 9 bases match TRBD1. This TCR was sampled from a person aged 18-60 years who received the Ad26.COV2.S COVID-19 vaccine or a placebo. In DNA, the CDR3 is TGTGCCGTCCGGGACAGGGATGAAAAACTGTTTTTT. Its translation: CAVRDRDEKLFF.